Below, one TCR beta chain is given with its context. Antigen unknown. Recent acute infections and vaccinations were absent in the healthy HIV-negative adult donors. This sample stems from a study of shared clonotypes between healthy human individuals. On the study more broadly: Each donor's CD8 memory used one plate, CD8 naive two, each CD4 subset three. Whole-study results and caveats: Larger estimated richness was generally recorded for naive subsets relative to memory subsets.

The CDR3 is 13 residues long. Germline lookup yields CDR1 SGHRS and CDR2 YFSETQ. Trimming cost V 4 bases and J 3 bases, with 10 bases left between them. Several immunoSEQ 96-well plates shared each subset's DNA, each plate a replicate. TCRdb keeps only in-frame clones here, not all; method: immunoSEQ multiplex PCR. The sample yields more than 2,000,000 clones, about 92% seen once. What was sequenced was naive CD4+ T cells from PBMCs. The subset is: CD45RA+ positively selected. The receptor's source is a man younger than 35 in good health. Some clones in this sample may be carry-over from other donors' samples. The gene calls are TRBV5-1 and TRBJ2-5; the D gene is possibly TRBD2 (6 bases). This chain's CDR3 is CASSPGGKETQYF. The CDR3 region has the DNA TGCGCCAGCAGCCCTGGGGGGAAAGAGACCCAGTACTTC.